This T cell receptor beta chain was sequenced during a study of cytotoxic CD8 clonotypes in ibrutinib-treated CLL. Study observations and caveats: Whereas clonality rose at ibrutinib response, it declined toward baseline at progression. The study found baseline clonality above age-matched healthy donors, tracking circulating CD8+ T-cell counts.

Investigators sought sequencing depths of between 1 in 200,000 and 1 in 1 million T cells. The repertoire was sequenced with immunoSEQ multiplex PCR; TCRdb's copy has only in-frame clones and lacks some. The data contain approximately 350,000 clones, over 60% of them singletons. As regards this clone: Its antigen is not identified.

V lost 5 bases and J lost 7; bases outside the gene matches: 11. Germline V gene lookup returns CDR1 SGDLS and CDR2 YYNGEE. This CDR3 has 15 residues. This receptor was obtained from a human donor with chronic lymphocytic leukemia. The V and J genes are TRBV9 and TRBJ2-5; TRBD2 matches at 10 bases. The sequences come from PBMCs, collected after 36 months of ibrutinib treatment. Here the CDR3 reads CASSLTSGSQTTQYF. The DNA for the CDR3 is TGTGCCAGCAGTCTGACTAGCGGGTCCCAGACGACCCAGTACTTC.